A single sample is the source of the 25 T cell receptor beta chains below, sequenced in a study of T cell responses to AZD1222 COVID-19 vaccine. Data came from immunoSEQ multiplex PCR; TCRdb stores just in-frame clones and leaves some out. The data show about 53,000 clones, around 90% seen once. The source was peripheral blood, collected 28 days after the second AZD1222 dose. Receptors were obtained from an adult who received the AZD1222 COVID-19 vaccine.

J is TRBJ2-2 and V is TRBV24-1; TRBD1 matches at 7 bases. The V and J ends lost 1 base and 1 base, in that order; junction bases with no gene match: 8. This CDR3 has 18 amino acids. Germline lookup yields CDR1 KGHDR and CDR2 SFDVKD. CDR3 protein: CATSDLTPGQRNTGELFF. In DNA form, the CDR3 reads TGTGCCACCAGTGATTTAACCCCGGGACAGAGGAACACCGGGGAGCTGTTTTTT.

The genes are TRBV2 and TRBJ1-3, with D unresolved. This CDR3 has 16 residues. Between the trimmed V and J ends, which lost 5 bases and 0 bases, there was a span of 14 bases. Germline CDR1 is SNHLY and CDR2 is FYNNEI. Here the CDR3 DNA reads TGTGCCAGCAGTCGGGCAGAACCGTCCTCTGGAAACACCATATATTTT. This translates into CASSRAEPSSGNTIYF.

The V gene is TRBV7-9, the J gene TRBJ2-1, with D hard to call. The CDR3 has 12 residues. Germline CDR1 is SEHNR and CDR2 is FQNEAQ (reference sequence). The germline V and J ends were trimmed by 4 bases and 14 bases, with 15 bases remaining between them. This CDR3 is CASSYVGKAKFF. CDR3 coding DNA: TGTGCCAGCAGCTATGTCGGCAAGGCAAAGTTCTTC. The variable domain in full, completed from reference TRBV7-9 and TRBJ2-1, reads DTGVSQNPRHKITKRGQNVTFRCDPISEHNRLYWYRQTLGQGPEFLTYFQNEAQLEKSRLLSDRFSAERPKGSFSTLEIQRTEQGDSAMYLCASSYVGKAKFFGPGTRLTVL.

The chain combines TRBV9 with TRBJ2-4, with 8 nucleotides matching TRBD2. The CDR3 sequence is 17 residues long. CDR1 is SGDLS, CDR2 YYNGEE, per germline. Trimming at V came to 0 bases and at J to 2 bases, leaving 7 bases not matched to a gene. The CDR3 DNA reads TGTGCCAGCAGCGTAGATCCGGCGGGGGGAACCAAAAACATTCAGTACTTC. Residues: CASSVDPAGGTKNIQYF.

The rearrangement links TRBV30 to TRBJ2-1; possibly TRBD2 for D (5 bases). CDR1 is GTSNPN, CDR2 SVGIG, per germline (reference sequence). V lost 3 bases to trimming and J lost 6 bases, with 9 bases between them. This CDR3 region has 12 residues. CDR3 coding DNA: TGTGCCTGGAGCCCCAGCGGCAATGAGCAGTTCTTC. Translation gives CAWSPSGNEQFF.

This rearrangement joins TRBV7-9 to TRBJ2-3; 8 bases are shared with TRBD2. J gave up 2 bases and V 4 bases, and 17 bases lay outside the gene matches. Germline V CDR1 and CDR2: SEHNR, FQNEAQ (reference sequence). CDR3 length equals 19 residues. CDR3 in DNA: TGTGCCAGCAGCTCGCCCCCACGGGAGGGGTCCCCCTACACAGATACGCAGTATTTT. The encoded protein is CASSSPPREGSPYTDTQYF.

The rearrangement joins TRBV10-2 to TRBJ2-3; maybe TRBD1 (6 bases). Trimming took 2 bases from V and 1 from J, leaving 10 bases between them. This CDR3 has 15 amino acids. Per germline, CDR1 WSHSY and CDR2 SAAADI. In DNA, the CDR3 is TGCGCCAGCAGTGAGAGGGCAGGGGGCACAGATACGCAGTATTTT. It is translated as CASSERAGGTDTQYF.

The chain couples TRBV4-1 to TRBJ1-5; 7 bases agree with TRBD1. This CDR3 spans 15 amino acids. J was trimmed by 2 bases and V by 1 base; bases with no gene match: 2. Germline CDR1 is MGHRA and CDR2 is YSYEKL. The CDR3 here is CASSQADRGNQPQHF. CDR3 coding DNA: TGCGCCAGCAGCCAAGCCGACAGGGGCAATCAGCCCCAGCATTTT.

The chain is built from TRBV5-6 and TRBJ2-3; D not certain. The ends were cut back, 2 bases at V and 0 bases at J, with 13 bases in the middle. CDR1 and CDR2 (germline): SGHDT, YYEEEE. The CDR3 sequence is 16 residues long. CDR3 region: CASSFSTRASTDTQYF. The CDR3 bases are TGTGCCAGCAGCTTTTCAACGAGAGCTAGCACAGATACGCAGTATTTT.

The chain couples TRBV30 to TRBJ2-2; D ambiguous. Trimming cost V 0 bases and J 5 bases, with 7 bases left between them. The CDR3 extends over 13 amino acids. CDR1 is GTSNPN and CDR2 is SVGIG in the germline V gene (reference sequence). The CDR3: CAWSVSYTGELFF. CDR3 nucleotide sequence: TGTGCCTGGAGTGTATCGTATACCGGGGAGCTGTTTTTT.

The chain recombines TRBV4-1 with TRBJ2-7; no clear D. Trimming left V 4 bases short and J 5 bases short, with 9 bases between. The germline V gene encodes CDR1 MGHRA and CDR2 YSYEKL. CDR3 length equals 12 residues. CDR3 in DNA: TGCGCCAGCAGCCCCGATTTCCACGAGCAGTACTTC. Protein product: CASSPDFHEQYF.

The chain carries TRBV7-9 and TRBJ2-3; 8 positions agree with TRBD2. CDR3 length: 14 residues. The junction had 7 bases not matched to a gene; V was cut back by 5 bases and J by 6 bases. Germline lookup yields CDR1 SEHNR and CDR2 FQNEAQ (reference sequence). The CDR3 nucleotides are TGTGCCAGCAGCCGGAGCGGGGGATTGGATACGCAGTATTTT. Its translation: CASSRSGGLDTQYF.

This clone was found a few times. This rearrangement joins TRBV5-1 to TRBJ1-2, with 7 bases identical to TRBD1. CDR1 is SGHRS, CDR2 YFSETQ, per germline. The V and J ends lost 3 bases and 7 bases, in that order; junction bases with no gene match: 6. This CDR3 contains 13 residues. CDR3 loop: CASSSQGPGGYTF. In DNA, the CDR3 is TGCGCCAGCAGCTCACAGGGGCCCGGTGGCTACACCTTC.

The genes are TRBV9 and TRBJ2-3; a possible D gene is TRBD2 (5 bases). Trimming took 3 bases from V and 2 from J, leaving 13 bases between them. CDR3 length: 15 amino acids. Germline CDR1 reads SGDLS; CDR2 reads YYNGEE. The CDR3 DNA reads TGTGCCAGCAGCGGAGCCAGCGGTCTCACAGATACGCAGTATTTT. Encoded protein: CASSGASGLTDTQYF.

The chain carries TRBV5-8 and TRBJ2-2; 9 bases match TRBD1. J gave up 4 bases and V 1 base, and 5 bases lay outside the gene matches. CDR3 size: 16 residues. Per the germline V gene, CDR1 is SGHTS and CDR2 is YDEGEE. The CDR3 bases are TGTGCCAGCAGCTTGAACAGGGGGCGAGTCACCGGGGAGCTGTTTTTT. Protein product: CASSLNRGRVTGELFF.

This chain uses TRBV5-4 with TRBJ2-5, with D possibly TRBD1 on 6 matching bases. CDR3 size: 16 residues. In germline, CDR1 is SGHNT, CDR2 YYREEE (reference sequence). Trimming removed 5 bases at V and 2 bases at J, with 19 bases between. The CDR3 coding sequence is TGTGCCAGCAGACCAGGACCTAGGACAGAGCAAGAGACCCAGTACTTC. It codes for CASRPGPRTEQETQYF. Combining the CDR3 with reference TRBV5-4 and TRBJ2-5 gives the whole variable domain ETGVTQSPTHLIKTRGQQVTLRCSSQSGHNTVSWYQQALGQGPQFIFQYYREEENGRGNFPPRFSGLQFPNYSSELNVNALELDDSALYLCASRPGPRTEQETQYFGPGTRLLVL.

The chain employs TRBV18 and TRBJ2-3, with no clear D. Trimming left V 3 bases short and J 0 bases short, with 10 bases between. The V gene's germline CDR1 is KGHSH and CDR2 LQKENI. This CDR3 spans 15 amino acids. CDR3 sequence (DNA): TGTGCCAGCTCACCTCGAGAGACTAGCACAGATACGCAGTATTTT. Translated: CASSPRETSTDTQYF.

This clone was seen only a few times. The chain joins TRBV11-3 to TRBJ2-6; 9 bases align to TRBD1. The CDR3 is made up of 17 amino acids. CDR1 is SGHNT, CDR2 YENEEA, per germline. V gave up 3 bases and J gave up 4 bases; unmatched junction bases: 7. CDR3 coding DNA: TGTGCCAGCAGCTTGGGGGACAGGGCCACCGGGGCCAACGTCCTGACTTTC. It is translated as CASSLGDRATGANVLTF.

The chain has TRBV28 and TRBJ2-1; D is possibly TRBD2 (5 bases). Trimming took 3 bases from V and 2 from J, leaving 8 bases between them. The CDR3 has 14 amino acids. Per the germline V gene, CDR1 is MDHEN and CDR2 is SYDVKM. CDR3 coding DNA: TGTGCCAGCAGTTTGCTCGGGACCTACAATGAGCAGTTCTTC. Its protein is CASSLLGTYNEQFF.

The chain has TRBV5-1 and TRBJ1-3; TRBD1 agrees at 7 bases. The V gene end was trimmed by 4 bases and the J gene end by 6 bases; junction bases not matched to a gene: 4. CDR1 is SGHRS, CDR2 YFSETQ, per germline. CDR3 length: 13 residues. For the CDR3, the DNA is TGCGCCAGCAGCCTACAGGGGCTAAACACCATATATTTT. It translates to CASSLQGLNTIYF.

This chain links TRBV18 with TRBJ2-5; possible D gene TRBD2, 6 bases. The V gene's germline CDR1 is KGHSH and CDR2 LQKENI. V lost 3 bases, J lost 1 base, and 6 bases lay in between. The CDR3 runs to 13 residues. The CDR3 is CASSPGLQETQYF. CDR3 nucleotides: TGTGCCAGCTCACCGGGACTCCAAGAGACCCAGTACTTC.

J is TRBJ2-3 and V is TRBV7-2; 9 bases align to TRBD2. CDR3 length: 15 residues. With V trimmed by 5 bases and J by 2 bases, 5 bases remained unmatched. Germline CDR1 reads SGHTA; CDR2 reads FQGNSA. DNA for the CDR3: TGTGCCAGCAGCCCTAGCGGGATACTCACAGATACGCAGTATTTT. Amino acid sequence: CASSPSGILTDTQYF.

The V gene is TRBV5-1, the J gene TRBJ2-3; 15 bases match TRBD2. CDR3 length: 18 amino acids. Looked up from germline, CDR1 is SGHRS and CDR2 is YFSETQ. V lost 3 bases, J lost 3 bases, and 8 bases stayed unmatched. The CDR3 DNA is TGCGCCAGCAGCTCCGGACTAGCGGGAGGGCCTCTGACAGATACGCAGTATTTT. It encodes CASSSGLAGGPLTDTQYF.

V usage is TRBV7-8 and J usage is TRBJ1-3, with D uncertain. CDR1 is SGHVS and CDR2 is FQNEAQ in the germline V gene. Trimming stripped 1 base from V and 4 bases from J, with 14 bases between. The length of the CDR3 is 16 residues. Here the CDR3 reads CASSLGAQNPGNTIYF. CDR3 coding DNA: TGTGCCAGCAGCTTAGGGGCCCAAAATCCCGGAAACACCATATATTTT.

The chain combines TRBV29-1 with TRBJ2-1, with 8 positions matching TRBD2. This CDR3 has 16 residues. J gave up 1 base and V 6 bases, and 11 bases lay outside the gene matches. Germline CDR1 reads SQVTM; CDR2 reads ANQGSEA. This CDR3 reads CSVLGQAGESYNEQFF. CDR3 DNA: TGCAGCGTCCTCGGGCAAGCGGGAGAGTCCTACAATGAGCAGTTCTTC.